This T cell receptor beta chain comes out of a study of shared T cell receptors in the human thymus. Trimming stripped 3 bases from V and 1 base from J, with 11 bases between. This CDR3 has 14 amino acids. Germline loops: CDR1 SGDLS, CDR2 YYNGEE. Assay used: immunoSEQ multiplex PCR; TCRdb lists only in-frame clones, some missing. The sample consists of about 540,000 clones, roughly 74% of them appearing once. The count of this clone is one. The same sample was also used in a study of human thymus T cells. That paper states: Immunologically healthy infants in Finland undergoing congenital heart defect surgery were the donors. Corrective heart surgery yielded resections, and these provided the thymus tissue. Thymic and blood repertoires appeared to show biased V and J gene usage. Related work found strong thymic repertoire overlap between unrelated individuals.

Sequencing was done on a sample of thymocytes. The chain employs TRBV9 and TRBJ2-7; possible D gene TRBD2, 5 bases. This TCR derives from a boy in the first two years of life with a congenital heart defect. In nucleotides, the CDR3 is TGTGCCAGCAGCGCTGGACGGGATTCCTACGAGCAGTACTTC. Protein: CASSAGRDSYEQYF.